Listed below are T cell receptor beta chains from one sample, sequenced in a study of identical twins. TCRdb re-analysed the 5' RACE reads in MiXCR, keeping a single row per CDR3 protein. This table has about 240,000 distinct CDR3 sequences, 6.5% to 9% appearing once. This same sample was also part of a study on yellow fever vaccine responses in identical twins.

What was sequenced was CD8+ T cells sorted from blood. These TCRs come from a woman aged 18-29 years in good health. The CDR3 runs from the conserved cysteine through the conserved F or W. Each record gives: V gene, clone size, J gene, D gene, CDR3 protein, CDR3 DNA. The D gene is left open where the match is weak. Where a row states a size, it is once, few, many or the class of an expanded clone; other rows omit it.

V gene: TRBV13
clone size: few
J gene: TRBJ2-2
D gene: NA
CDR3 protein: CASSLFRNTGELFF
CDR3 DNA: TGTGCCAGCAGCTTATTTAGAAACACCGGGGAGCTGTTTTTT

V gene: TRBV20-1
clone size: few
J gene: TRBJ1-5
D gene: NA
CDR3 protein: CSARGAGQPQHF
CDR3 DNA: TGCAGTGCTAGAGGGGCTGGCCAGCCCCAGCATTTT

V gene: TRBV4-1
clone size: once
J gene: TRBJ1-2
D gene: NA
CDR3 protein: CASRGQGNYGYTF
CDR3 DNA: TGCGCCAGCAGGGGCCAGGGAAACTATGGCTACACCTTC

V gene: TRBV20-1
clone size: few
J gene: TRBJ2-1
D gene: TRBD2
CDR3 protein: CSARGGLAGSNEQFF
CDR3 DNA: TGCAGTGCTAGAGGGGGACTAGCGGGGAGCAATGAGCAGTTCTTC

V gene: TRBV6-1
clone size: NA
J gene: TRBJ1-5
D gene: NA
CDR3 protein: CASSGTGNWENQPQHF
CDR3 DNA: TGTGCCAGCAGTGGTACAGGAAATTGGGAAAATCAGCCCCAGCATTTT

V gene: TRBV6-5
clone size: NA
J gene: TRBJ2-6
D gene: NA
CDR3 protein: CASSYSTFQGRSGANVLTF
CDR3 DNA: TGTGCCAGCAGTTACTCGACTTTCCAGGGAAGGTCTGGGGCCAACGTCCTGACTTTC

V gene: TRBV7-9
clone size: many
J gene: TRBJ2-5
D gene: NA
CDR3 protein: CASSSRDKEETQYF
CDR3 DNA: TGTGCCAGCAGCTCCCGGGACAAAGAAGAGACCCAGTACTTC

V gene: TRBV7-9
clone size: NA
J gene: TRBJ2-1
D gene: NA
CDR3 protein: CASQGITYNEQFF
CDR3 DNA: TGTGCCAGTCAGGGGATAACCTACAATGAGCAGTTCTTC

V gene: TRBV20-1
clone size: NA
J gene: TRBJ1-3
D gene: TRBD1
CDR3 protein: CSARPGQVAPGDGNTIYF
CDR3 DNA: TGCAGTGCTAGACCGGGACAGGTAGCCCCGGGGGACGGAAACACCATATATTTT

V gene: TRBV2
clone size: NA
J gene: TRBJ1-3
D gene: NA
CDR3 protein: CASIGVGNTIYF
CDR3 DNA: TGTGCCAGCATTGGCGTCGGAAACACCATATATTTT

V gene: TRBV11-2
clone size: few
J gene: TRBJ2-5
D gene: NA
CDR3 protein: CASSLRSWELETQYF
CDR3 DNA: TGTGCCAGCAGCTTACGTTCCTGGGAATTGGAGACCCAGTACTTC

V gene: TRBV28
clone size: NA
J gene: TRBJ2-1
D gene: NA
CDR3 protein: CASSLEGVAYNEQFF
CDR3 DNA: TGTGCCAGCAGCTTGGAAGGGGTTGCCTACAATGAGCAGTTCTTC

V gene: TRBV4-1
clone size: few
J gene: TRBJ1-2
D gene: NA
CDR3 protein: CASSQTGSGGYTF
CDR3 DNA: TGCGCCAGCAGCCAAACAGGCTCTGGAGGCTACACCTTC

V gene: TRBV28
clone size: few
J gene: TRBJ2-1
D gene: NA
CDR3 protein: CASSLGSGGGRESLGNEQFF
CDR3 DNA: TGTGCCAGCAGTTTAGGCTCAGGGGGCGGGCGGGAGAGTCTAGGCAATGAGCAGTTCTTC

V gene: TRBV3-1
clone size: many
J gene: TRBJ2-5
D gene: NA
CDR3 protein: CASSQDPPGGVETQYF
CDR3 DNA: TGTGCCAGCAGCCAAGATCCTCCGGGGGGCGTCGAGACCCAGTACTTC

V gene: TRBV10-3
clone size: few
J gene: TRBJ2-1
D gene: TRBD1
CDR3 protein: CAISESVWVWDRFNNEQFF
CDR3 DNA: TGTGCCATCAGTGAGTCCGTGTGGGTTTGGGACAGATTCAACAATGAGCAGTTCTTC

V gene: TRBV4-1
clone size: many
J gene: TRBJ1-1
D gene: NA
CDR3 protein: CASSEIGDKYGEAFF
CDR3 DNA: TGCGCCAGCAGCGAAATCGGTGACAAGTATGGTGAAGCTTTCTTT

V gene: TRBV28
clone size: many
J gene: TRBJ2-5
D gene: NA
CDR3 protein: CASSFRGSYQETQYF
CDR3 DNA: TGTGCCAGCAGTTTTCGGGGGTCCTACCAAGAGACCCAGTACTTC

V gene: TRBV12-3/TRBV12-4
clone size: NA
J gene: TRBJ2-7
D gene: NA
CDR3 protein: CASSKTASSYEQYF
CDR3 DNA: TGTGCCAGCAGCAAGACAGCAAGCTCCTACGAGCAGTACTTC

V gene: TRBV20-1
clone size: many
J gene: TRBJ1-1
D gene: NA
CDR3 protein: CSARVGQLVTEAFF
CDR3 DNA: TGCAGTGCTAGAGTTGGGCAGCTCGTCACTGAAGCTTTCTTT

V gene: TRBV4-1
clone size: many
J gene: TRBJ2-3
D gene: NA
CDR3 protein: CASSRGTAITDTQYF
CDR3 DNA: TGCGCCAGCAGCCGCGGGACAGCCATCACAGATACGCAGTATTTT

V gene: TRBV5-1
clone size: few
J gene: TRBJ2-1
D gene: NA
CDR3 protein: CASSPTPGPEAF
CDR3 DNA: TGCGCCAGCAGCCCTACTCCGGGACCGGAGGCCTTC

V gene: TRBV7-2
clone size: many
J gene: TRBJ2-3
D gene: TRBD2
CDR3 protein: CASSFSGGAADTQYF
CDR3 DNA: TGTGCCAGCAGCTTTAGCGGGGGGGCGGCAGATACGCAGTATTTT

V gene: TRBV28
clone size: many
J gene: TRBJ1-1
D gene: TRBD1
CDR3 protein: CASSLSGGINTEAFF
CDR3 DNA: TGTGCCAGCAGTTTATCAGGGGGGATAAACACTGAAGCTTTCTTT

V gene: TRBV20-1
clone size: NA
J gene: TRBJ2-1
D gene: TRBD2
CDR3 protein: CSARDPLAGGHYNEQFF
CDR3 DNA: TGCAGTGCTAGAGATCCCCTAGCGGGGGGCCACTACAATGAGCAGTTCTTC

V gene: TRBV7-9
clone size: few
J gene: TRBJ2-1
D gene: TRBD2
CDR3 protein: CASSSEQRTSGLEQFF
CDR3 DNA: TGTGCCAGCAGCTCCGAGCAAAGGACTAGCGGGCTTGAGCAGTTCTTC

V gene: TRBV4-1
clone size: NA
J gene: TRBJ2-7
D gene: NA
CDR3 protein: CASSTGSGTYEQYF
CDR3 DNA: TGCGCCAGCAGCACAGGTAGCGGAACCTACGAGCAGTACTTC

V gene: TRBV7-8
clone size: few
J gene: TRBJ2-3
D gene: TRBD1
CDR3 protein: CASSFFGTGGAGTDTQYF
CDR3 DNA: TGTGCCAGCAGCTTTTTTGGGACAGGGGGCGCAGGCACAGATACGCAGTATTTT

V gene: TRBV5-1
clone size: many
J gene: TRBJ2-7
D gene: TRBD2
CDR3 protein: CASSSLLAGVEQYF
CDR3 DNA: TGCGCCAGCAGCTCATTACTAGCGGGAGTTGAGCAGTACTTC

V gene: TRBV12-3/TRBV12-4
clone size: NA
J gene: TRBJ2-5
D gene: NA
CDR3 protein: CASGLQPKETQYF
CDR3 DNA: TGTGCCAGCGGACTGCAGCCAAAAGAGACCCAGTACTTC

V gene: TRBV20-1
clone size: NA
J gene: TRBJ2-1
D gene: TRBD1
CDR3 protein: CSARDPDRGLVDEQFF
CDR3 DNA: TGCAGTGCTAGAGACCCAGACAGGGGACTGGTCGATGAGCAGTTCTTC

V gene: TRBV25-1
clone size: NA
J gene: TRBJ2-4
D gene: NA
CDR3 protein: CASSESPFGRGEKNIQYF
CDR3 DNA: TGTGCCAGCAGTGAATCCCCTTTCGGGAGAGGGGAGAAAAACATTCAGTACTTC

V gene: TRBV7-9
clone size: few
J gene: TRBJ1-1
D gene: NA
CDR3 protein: CASSLTLGFTEAFF
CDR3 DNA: TGTGCCAGCAGCTTAACTTTAGGCTTTACTGAAGCTTTCTTT

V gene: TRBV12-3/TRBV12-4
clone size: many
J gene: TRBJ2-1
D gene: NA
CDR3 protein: CASSFGNEQFF
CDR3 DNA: TGTGCCAGCAGTTTTGGGAATGAGCAGTTCTTC

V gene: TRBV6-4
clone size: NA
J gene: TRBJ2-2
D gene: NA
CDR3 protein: CASSTGEDTGELFF
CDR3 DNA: TGTGCCAGCAGTACAGGGGAGGACACCGGGGAGCTGTTTTTT

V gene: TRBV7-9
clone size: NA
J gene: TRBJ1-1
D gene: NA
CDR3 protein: CASSLSLMTAEAFF
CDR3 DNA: TGTGCCAGCAGCTTAAGTTTGATGACAGCCGAAGCTTTCTTT

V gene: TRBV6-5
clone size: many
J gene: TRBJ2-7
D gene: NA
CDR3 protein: CASSYGDGAYEQYF
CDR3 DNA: TGTGCCAGCAGTTACGGGGACGGGGCCTACGAGCAGTACTTC